This TCR beta chain is drawn from a study of CD8 T cells in ankylosing spondylitis. Study conclusions and caveats: Apparently characteristic of ankylosing spondylitis blood was a TCR beta motif (eight highly homologous variants). The authors reported significant enrichment of disease-linked clones in matched ankylosing spondylitis synovial fluid. Disease-linked clones had a CD8+ phenotype and relatively low frequency in peripheral blood. Reports of some motif variants in reactive arthritis synovial fluid and blood predate this one.

This clonotype occurred a few times. The target antigen is unknown. A single record per CDR3 protein comes from TCRdb applying MiXCR to the 5' RACE reads. In the table there are some 240,000 distinct CDR3 sequences, approximately 9% of which are singletons. The TCR was taken from a male donor with ankylosing spondylitis or in good health (not recorded which). The material sequenced was blood, either unsorted or a sorted T cell fraction (not recorded which).

In DNA, the CDR3 is TGTGCCAGCAGCCCGATAGCGGGGGGCGGTGTGGATACGCAGTATTTT. This translates into CASSPIAGGGVDTQYF. The chain is built from TRBV7-2 and TRBJ2-3, with TRBD2 matching 10 bases. The CDR3 has 16 amino acids. The trim removed 5 bases at V and 6 bases at J, leaving 11 bases unmatched. CDR1 is SGHTA and CDR2 is FQGNSA in the germline V gene.